Listed here are 5 T cell receptor beta chains from one sample, sequenced in a study of blood T cells in healthy people across ages. Primers used in a second PCR of about 6 to 11 cycles were a sample-barcoded 5' primer and a J-beta primer mix. From the 5' RACE reads, TCRdb called clonotypes with MiXCR, one entry per CDR3 protein. Of 1.5 million to 2 million distinct CDR3 sequences in the sample, about two fifths were seen once. The sequencing sample was made of blood. These receptors came from a human donor in good health.

This clonotype has more than one count but fewer than ten. This chain joins TRBV5-5 and TRBJ1-6, with D perhaps matching TRBD1 (5 bases). The CDR3 totals 14 residues. CDR1 SGHKS and CDR2 YYEKEE come from the germline V gene (reference sequence). V was clipped by 4 bases and J by 8 bases, with 13 bases between them. For the CDR3, the DNA is TGTGCCAGCAGCCCCGCCACCAGGGATTCACCCCTCCACTTT. It translates to CASSPATRDSPLHF. Full variable domain (outside the CDR3, taken from reference TRBV5-5 and TRBJ1-6): DAGVTQSPTHLIKTRGQQVTLRCSPISGHKSVSWYQQVLGQGPQFIFQYYEKEERGRGNFPDRFSARQFPNYSSELNVNALLLGDSALYLCASSPATRDSPLHFGNGTRLTVT.

About this clonotype itself: Relative to the germline gene, one junction end is altered; a read error may explain this. The rearrangement links TRBV9 to TRBJ2-7; 8 nucleotides line up with TRBD1. The CDR3 runs to 16 residues. Germline-derived CDR1 and CDR2 are SGDLS and YYNGEE. The DNA for the CDR3 is TGTGCCGGCAGCCCCGGACAGGGAACCCCTCAGGTCGAGCAGTACTTC. Amino acids: CAGSPGQGTPQVEQYF.

This rearrangement joins TRBV29-1 to TRBJ2-4; unclear D gene. CDR1 and CDR2 from the germline V gene are SQVTM and ANQGSEA. The CDR3 runs to 15 residues. Trimming took 6 bases from V and 13 from J, leaving 28 bases between them. CDR3 in amino acids: CSVDLTKGNYNEQYF. In nucleotides, the CDR3 is TGCAGCGTAGACCTCACCAAAGGGAACTACAATGAGCAGTACTTC.

The table lists this clonotype with a few counts. The chain employs TRBV9 and TRBJ2-5; a possible D gene is TRBD2 (5 bases). V was pared by 0 bases and J by 11 bases, with 20 bases between. CDR3 length: 15 amino acids. Germline V gene data show CDR1 as SGDLS and CDR2 as YYNGEE. Here the CDR3 reads CASSVGQLLSGEQYF. The CDR3 DNA sequence: TGTGCCAGCAGCGTAGGGCAACTCCTAAGCGGTGAGCAGTACTTC. Supplemented by reference TRBV9 and TRBJ2-5, the full variable domain reads DSGVTQTPKHLITATGQRVTLRCSPRSGDLSVYWYQQSLDQGLQFLIQYYNGEERAKGNILERFSAQQFPDLHSELNLSSLELGDSALYFCASSVGQLLSGEQYFGPGTRLLVL.

This clonotype has just a few counts. The chain combines TRBV29-1 with TRBJ1-2; D is unresolved. The CDR3 covers 13 residues. Germline V lookup: CDR1 SQVTM, CDR2 ANQGSEA. Trimming took 4 bases from V and 5 from J, leaving 14 bases between them. CDR3 DNA sequence: TGCAGCGTTGCTCCTCGGTCCTTGTATGGCTACACCTTC. The encoded protein is CSVAPRSLYGYTF.